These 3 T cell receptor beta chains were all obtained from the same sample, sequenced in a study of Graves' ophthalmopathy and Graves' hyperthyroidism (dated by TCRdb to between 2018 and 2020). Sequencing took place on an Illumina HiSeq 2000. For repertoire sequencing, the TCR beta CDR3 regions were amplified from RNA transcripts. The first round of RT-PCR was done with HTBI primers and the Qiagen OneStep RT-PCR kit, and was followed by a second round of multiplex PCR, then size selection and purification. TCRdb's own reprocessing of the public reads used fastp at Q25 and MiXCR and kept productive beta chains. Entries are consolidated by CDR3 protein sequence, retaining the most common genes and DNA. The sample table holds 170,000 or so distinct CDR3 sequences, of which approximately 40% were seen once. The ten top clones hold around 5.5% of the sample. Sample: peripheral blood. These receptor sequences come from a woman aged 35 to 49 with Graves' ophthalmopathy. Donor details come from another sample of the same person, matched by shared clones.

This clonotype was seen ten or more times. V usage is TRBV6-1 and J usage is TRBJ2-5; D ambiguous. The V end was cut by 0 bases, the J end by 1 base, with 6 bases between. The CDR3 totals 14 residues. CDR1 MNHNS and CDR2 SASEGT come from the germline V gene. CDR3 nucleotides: TGTGCCAGCAGTGAAGCTAGAGGCCAAGAGACCCAGTACTTC. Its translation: CASSEARGQETQYF.

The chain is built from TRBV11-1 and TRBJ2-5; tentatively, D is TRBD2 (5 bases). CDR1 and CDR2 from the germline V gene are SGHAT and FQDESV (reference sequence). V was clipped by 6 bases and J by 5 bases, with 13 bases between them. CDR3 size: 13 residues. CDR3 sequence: CASSSDSLETQYF. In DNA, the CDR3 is TGTGCCAGCAGTTCGGACTCCCTGGAGACCCAGTACTTC.

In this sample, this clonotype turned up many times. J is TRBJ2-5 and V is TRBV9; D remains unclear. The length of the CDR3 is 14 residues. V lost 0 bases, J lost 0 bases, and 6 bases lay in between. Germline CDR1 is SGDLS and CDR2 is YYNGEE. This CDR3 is CASSVGTDQETQYF. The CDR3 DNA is TGTGCCAGCAGCGTAGGGACGGACCAAGAGACCCAGTACTTC.